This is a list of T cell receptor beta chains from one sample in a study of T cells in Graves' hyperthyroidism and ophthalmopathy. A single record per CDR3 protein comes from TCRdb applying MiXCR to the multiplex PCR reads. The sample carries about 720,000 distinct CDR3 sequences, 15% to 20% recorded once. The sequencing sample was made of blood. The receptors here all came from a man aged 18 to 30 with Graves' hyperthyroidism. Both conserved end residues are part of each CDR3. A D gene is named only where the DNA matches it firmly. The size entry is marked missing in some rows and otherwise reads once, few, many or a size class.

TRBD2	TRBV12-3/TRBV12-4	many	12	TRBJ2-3	TGTGCCAGCAGCCCAAGCGGGGAGGAGCAGTATTTT	CASSPSGEEQYF
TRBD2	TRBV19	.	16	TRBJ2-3	TGTGCCAGTAGTTCCAGCGGGAGCCCCCGCACAGATACGCAGTATTTT	CASSSSGSPRTDTQYF
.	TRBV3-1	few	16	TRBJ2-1	TGTGCCAGCAGCCAGGCTAGTCAGTGGCTCAGCGATGAGCAGTTCTTC	CASSQASQWLSDEQFF
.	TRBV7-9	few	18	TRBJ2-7	TGTGCCAGCAGCATCAAAGGGGACCCGGGAGCCGCGGACTACGAGCAGTACTTC	CASSIKGDPGAADYEQYF
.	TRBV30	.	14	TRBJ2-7	TGTGCCTGGAGTCAGCCGGGATTCCGCTCCGAGCAGTACTTC	CAWSQPGFRSEQYF
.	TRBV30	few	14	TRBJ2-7	TGTGCCTGGAGCCCCCAGGTGTCCTCCTACGAGCAGTACTTC	CAWSPQVSSYEQYF
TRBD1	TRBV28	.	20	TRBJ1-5	TGTGCCAGCAGTTTATCGAGAATTAGACAGGGGGCGAGTCCCAATCAGCCCCAGCATTTT	CASSLSRIRQGASPNQPQHF
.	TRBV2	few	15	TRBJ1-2	TGTGCCAGCAGTGAAGGGGGGGGGTTAGCCTATGGCTACACCTTC	CASSEGGGLAYGYTF
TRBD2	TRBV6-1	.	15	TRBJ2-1	TGTGCCAGCAGGGGAACTAAGCGGGGATTCAATGAGCAGTTCTTC	CASRGTKRGFNEQFF
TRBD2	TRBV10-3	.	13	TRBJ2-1	TGTGCCATCAAGGCTAGCGGAGACAATGAGCAGTTCTTC	CAIKASGDNEQFF
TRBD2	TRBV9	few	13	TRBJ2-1	TGTGCCAGGGTTAGCGGGGTCGGGAATGAGCAGTTCTTC	CARVSGVGNEQFF
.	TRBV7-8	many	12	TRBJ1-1	TGTGCCAGCAGCTTAGGGGCAGTTGAAGCTTTCTTT	CASSLGAVEAFF
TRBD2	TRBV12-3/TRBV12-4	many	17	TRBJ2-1	TGTGCCAGCAGTCCCCGTATCAGCGGGAAATCCTACAATGGGCAGTTCTTC	CASSPRISGKSYNGQFF
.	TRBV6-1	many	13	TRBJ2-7	TGTGCCACCACGGCCAGCGCCACCTACGAGCAGTACTTC	CATTASATYEQYF
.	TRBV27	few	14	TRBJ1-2	TGTGCCAGCAGTTCCGGGCCCGGCGCACTGGGCTACACCTTC	CASSSGPGALGYTF
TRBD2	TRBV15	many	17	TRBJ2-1	TGTGCCACCAGCAGTGGGAACCCGGGACTAGCGGGACATGAGCAGTTCTTC	CATSSGNPGLAGHEQFF
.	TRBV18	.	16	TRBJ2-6	TGTGCCAGCTCACCAGGGGTTACGAGTGGGGTCAACGTCCTGACTTTC	CASSPGVTSGVNVLTF